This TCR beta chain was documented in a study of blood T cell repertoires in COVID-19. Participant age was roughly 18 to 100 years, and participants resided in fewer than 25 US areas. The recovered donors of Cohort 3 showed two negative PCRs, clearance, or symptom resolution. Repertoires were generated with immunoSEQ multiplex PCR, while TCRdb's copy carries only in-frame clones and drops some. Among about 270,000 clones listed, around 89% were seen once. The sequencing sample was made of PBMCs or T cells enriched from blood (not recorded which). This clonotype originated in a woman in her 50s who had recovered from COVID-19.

CDR3 coding DNA: TGTGCCAGCTCACCAAGGACAGGAGCAACTAATGAAAAACTGTTTTTT. Protein product: CASSPRTGATNEKLFF. The chain employs TRBV18 and TRBJ1-4; 7 positions match TRBD1. The junction had 3 bases not matched to a gene; V was cut back by 2 bases and J by 0 bases. Germline loops: CDR1 KGHSH, CDR2 LQKENI. The CDR3 covers 16 residues.